The 3 T cell receptor beta chains below come from one sample, sequenced in a study of T cells after yellow fever vaccination (dated by TCRdb to between 2019 and 2020). The treatment or condition label here, explained by the study, means: live attenuated yellow fever vaccine strain. Library construction relied on 5' RACE. TCRdb records Illumina HiSeq 2500 as the sequencer. In TCRdb, the public reads were trimmed at Q25 with fastp and aligned with MiXCR, with productive beta chains retained. Rows with one shared CDR3 protein collapse into an entry with the most common genes and DNA. Within this sample are around 63,000 distinct CDR3 sequences, with around 7.4% of them counted one time only. The ten largest clones take up approximately 34% of the sample. Sequenced material: CD8+ T cells sorted from PBMCs, taken 15 days after the yellow fever booster vaccination. The receptors were sampled from a man in his thirties or forties who received the YFV17D yellow fever vaccine.

This clonotype appeared many times. The chain joins TRBV18 to TRBJ2-7; D is undetermined. Germline V gene sequence: CDR1 KGHSH, CDR2 LQKENI. Trimming cost V 3 bases and J 4 bases, with 10 bases left between them. This CDR3 region has 13 residues. CDR3 amino acids: CASSPSLGYEQYF. The CDR3 DNA reads TGTGCCAGCTCACCGTCTCTCGGGTACGAGCAGTACTTC.

At least ten counts were recorded for this clonotype. CDR3 in DNA: TGCAGTGCACCCATGGGACATCTCTACGAGCAGTACTTC. Its protein product is CSAPMGHLYEQYF. The chain couples TRBV20-1 to TRBJ2-7, with D possibly matching TRBD1 (6 bases). This CDR3 is 13 amino acids long. The ends were cut back, 6 bases at V and 3 bases at J, with 15 bases in the middle. CDR1 and CDR2 (germline): DFQATT, SNEGSKA (reference sequence).

In this sample, this clonotype turned up many times. The chain uses TRBV7-9 and TRBJ1-1; D ambiguous. The CDR3 is 14 residues long. The germline V and J ends were trimmed by 4 bases and 5 bases, with 14 bases remaining between them. Germline CDR1 reads SEHNR; CDR2 reads FQNEAQ (reference sequence). CDR3 region: CASSYVDRLTEAFF. The CDR3 region has the DNA TGTGCCAGCAGCTACGTAGATCGGCTGACTGAAGCTTTCTTT.